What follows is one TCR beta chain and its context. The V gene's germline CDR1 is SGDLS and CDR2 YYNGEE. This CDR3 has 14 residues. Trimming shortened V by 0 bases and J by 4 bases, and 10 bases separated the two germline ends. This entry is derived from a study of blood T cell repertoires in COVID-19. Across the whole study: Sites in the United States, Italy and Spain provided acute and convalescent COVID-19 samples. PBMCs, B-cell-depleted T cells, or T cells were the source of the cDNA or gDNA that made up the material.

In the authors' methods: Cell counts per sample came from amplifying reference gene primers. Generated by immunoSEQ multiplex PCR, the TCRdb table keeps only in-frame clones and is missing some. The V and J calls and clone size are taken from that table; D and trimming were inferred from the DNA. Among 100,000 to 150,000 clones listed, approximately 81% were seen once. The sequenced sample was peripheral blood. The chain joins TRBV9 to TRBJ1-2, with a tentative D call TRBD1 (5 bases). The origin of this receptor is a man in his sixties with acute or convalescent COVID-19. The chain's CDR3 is CASSVAGVGYGYTF. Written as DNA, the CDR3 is TGTGCCAGCAGCGTAGCGGGGGTGGGCTATGGCTACACCTTC.